A single sample gave rise to the 22 T cell receptor beta chains below, sequenced in a study of cytomegalovirus exposure and HLA in healthy donors (dated by TCRdb to about 2017). To prepare the library, the immunoSEQ multiplex PCR assay was applied. The multiplex PCR relied on a mix of 60 forward primers for TCR Vbeta segments and 13 reverse primers for TCR Jbeta segments. In TCRdb, the immuneACCESS table is reduced to in-frame sequences with V and J assigned. These tables do not hold every clone; where another copy was compared, an unresolved V gene accounts for under half, and the others remain unexplained. The sample records approximately 150,000 clones, roughly 79% of which are singletons. The top ten clones comprise 7.4% of the sample. The specimen sequenced was PBMCs. The source of these receptors is a male donor in good health and CMV-seropositive.

The genes are TRBV10-3 and TRBJ2-3, with D possibly being TRBD2 (5 bases). The CDR3 is made up of 15 amino acids. Per the germline V gene, CDR1 is ENHRY and CDR2 is SYGVKD. Trimming stripped 11 bases from V and 2 bases from J, with 20 bases between. The CDR3: CASSPSGHDTDTQYF. CDR3 in DNA: TGTGCCTCGTCGCCCAGCGGCCACGACACAGATACGCAGTATTTT.

The J gene is TRBJ1-4, the V gene TRBV6-1; 8 bases are a match to TRBD1. V lost 6 bases, J lost 7 bases, and 10 bases stayed unmatched. The CDR3 sequence is 15 residues long. CDR1 MNHNS and CDR2 SASEGT come from the germline V gene. The CDR3 bases are TGTGCCAGCAGGCTCCAGGGGGCGCGGGGTGAAAAACTGTTTTTT. Translation gives CASRLQGARGEKLFF.

The chain carries TRBV11-2 and TRBJ2-1; 12 positions agree with TRBD2. Germline assignment: CDR1 SGHAT and CDR2 FQNNGV. V lost 10 bases and J lost 6; bases outside the gene matches: 10. The CDR3 spans 15 residues. For the CDR3, the DNA is TGTGCCATCCCTAGCGGGGGGGCAAGGTTCAATGAGCAGTTCTTC. Protein product: CAIPSGGARFNEQFF.

V gene TRBV5-5 combines with J gene TRBJ1-1; 8 bases fit TRBD1. CDR1 is SGHKS, CDR2 YYEKEE, per germline (reference sequence). Losses at the gene ends were 4 bases for V and 1 base for J; bases not matched to a gene: 3. This CDR3 region has 14 residues. The CDR3 bases are TGTGCCAGCAGCCCCGGGACAGGGAACACTGAAGCTTTCTTT. Translation gives CASSPGTGNTEAFF.

This rearrangement joins TRBV5-4 to TRBJ1-2; 10 nucleotides line up with TRBD1. This CDR3 is 17 amino acids long. The V segment lost 0 bases and the J segment 3 bases; nucleotides outside the gene matches: 8. The germline CDR1 and CDR2 sequences are SGHNT and YYREEE (reference sequence). The CDR3, as DNA: TGTGCCAGCAGCTTGGGAGGGGACAGGGGTCGCGACTATGGCTACACCTTC. Residues: CASSLGGDRGRDYGYTF. The entire variable domain, with the rest obtained from reference TRBV5-4 and TRBJ1-2, is as follows: ETGVTQSPTHLIKTRGQQVTLRCSSQSGHNTVSWYQQALGQGPQFIFQYYREEENGRGNFPPRFSGLQFPNYSSELNVNALELDDSALYLCASSLGGDRGRDYGYTFGSGTRLTVV.

About this clone itself: One junction end disagrees with the germline gene, perhaps due to a read error. The chain joins TRBV5-4 to TRBJ1-2; D remains ambiguous. The germline V gene encodes CDR1 SGHNT and CDR2 YYREEE (reference sequence). The CDR3 has 16 amino acids. The CDR3 reads CASSLDKAIQWNGHTF. CDR3 bases: TGTGCCAGCAGCTTGGACAAGGCAATACAGTGGAATGGCCACACCTTC.

The rearrangement uses TRBV4-3 and TRBJ2-4; TRBD2 matches at 7 bases. Germline V gives CDR1 LGHNA, CDR2 YSLEER. The V and J ends lost 0 bases and 5 bases, in that order; junction bases with no gene match: 1. The CDR3 contains 14 residues. CDR3 DNA: TGCGCCAGCAGCCAAGATGGGGGGGAAAACATTCAGTACTTC. The encoded protein is CASSQDGGENIQYF.

The chain has TRBV7-9 and TRBJ2-1; 10 positions match TRBD2. The germline CDR1 and CDR2 sequences are SEHNR and FQNEAQ (reference sequence). The V gene end was trimmed by 5 bases and the J gene end by 3 bases; junction bases not matched to a gene: 13. The CDR3 spans 18 residues. CDR3 sequence reads: CASSHLFQRGGFYNEQFF. CDR3 sequence (DNA): TGTGCCAGCAGCCACTTATTCCAGCGGGGGGGATTCTACAATGAGCAGTTCTTC. The variable domain in full, with the rest retrieved from reference TRBV7-9 and TRBJ2-1, is DTGVSQNPRHKITKRGQNVTFRCDPISEHNRLYWYRQTLGQGPEFLTYFQNEAQLEKSRLLSDRFSAERPKGSFSTLEIQRTEQGDSAMYLCASSHLFQRGGFYNEQFFGPGTRLTVL.

The J gene is TRBJ1-2, the V gene TRBV6-5, with 7 bases matching TRBD1. The CDR3 consists of 16 residues. J was trimmed by 0 bases and V by 2 bases; bases with no gene match: 6. Germline CDR1 reads MNHEY; CDR2 reads SVGAGI. CDR3 loop: CASSYQPTGTNYGYTF. For the CDR3, the DNA is TGTGCCAGCAGTTACCAACCGACAGGGACTAACTATGGCTACACCTTC.

The chain links TRBV6-6 to TRBJ2-2; maybe TRBD2 (5 bases). With 3 bases removed from V and 4 bases from J, the gap between germline ends came to 15 bases. CDR1 is MNHNY, CDR2 SVGAGI, per germline (reference sequence). This CDR3 contains 16 residues. The CDR3 region is CASSYGYGVVTGELFF. DNA for the CDR3: TGTGCCAGCAGTTATGGGTACGGGGTGGTCACCGGGGAGCTGTTTTTT.

This chain joins TRBV5-4 and TRBJ1-1; D perhaps matches TRBD1 (5 bases). Germline assignment: CDR1 SGHNT and CDR2 YYREEE (reference sequence). V shed 2 bases and J shed 3 bases, with 8 bases lying between them. This CDR3 comprises 13 residues. As DNA, the CDR3 is TGTGCCAGCAGCTTAGGAGGGGACACTGAAGCTTTCTTT. As protein: CASSLGGDTEAFF.

The chain uses TRBV6-5 and TRBJ2-7; D perhaps matches TRBD2 (5 bases). CDR3 length equals 14 residues. The V gene's germline CDR1 is MNHEY and CDR2 SVGAGI. Between the trimmed V and J ends, which lost 0 bases and 1 base, there was a span of 7 bases. The CDR3 DNA is TGTGCCAGCAGTTACTCCGCGGGTTCCTACGAGCAGTACTTC. Amino acid sequence: CASSYSAGSYEQYF.

CDR3 sequence (DNA): TGTGCCAGCAGTTTGAGGGGGGGCAGCGCTGGGGCCAACGTCCTGACTTTC. Protein product: CASSLRGGSAGANVLTF. This chain uses TRBV27 with TRBJ2-6; possible D gene TRBD2, 7 bases. Germline assignment: CDR1 MNHEY and CDR2 SMNVEV (reference sequence). The CDR3 is 17 residues long. V lost 3 bases and J 2 bases, leaving 14 bases between the germline ends.

Written as DNA, the CDR3 is TGTGCCAGCACAGAGGGACTAGCGGGCACAGATACGCAGTATTTT. Translation: CASTEGLAGTDTQYF. V usage is TRBV2 and J usage is TRBJ2-3; TRBD2 agrees at 11 bases. Trimming removed 7 bases from V and 1 base from J; junction bases left unmatched: 4. Germline V lookup: CDR1 SNHLY, CDR2 FYNNEI. The CDR3 length is 15 residues.

This chain joins TRBV27 and TRBJ2-3; TRBD1 matches 7 bases. After removal of 9 bases from V and 4 bases from J, the junction contained 13 bases not matched to a gene. The CDR3 is 15 amino acids. Germline CDR1 MNHEY, CDR2 SMNVEV (reference sequence). The CDR3: CASMIPGQSSDTQYF. CDR3 in DNA: TGTGCCAGTATGATACCGGGACAGTCTTCAGATACGCAGTATTTT.

This clone occurred once. This sequence joins TRBV5-4 and TRBJ2-1; D might be TRBD1 (6 bases). CDR1 is SGHNT, CDR2 YYREEE, per germline (reference sequence). The CDR3 totals 15 residues. Deletions cut 0 bases from V and 5 bases from J, with 12 bases between. The CDR3 sequence: CASSLDGQHNNEQFF. The DNA of the CDR3 is TGTGCCAGCAGCTTGGATGGACAGCACAACAATGAGCAGTTCTTC.

The chain employs TRBV7-2 and TRBJ1-2, with D perhaps matching TRBD1 (6 bases). The ends were cut back, 4 bases at V and 7 bases at J, with 16 bases in the middle. Looked up from germline, CDR1 is SGHTA and CDR2 is FQGNSA. The CDR3 spans 14 residues. As DNA, the CDR3 is TGTGCCAGCAGCTCCCAACAGGGATTAAGTGGCTACACCTTC. Encoded protein: CASSSQQGLSGYTF.

The V call is TRBV2, the J call TRBJ1-2, with TRBD1 as a possible D gene (5 bases). The CDR3 sequence is 14 residues long. Per germline, CDR1 SNHLY and CDR2 FYNNEI. Deletions cut 7 bases from V and 2 bases from J, with 14 bases between. Here the CDR3 DNA reads TGTGCCAGCAAGGTGGCAGGGATAAACTATGGCTACACCTTC. The encoded protein is CASKVAGINYGYTF.

The V gene is TRBV11-3, the J gene TRBJ2-1; 7 bases line up with TRBD2. CDR1 is SGHNT and CDR2 is YENEEA in the germline V gene. This CDR3 region has 15 residues. The V gene end was trimmed by 4 bases and the J gene end by 3 bases; junction bases not matched to a gene: 6. The CDR3 spells CASSSGTTFYNEQFF. CDR3 DNA sequence: TGTGCCAGCAGCTCCGGGACTACTTTCTACAATGAGCAGTTCTTC.

This sequence joins TRBV5-1 and TRBJ1-5; 9 positions match TRBD1. Germline V gene sequence: CDR1 SGHRS, CDR2 YFSETQ. The CDR3 length is 15 residues. J lost 4 bases, V lost 4 bases, and 6 bases had no gene match. The CDR3 region is CASSTTGGLNQPQHF. In DNA, the CDR3 is TGCGCCAGCAGCACAACAGGGGGCCTTAATCAGCCCCAGCATTTT.

Written as DNA, the CDR3 is TGTGCCAGCATCATACCCCGGGACAGGGGGTCACCAGCTCCCTACGAGCAGTACTTC. This gives the protein CASIIPRDRGSPAPYEQYF. The V and J genes are TRBV7-9 and TRBJ2-7, with TRBD1 matching 11 bases. V dropped 7 bases and J dropped 2; count of bases not matched to a gene: 19. This CDR3 is built from 19 residues. Germline V gene sequence: CDR1 SEHNR, CDR2 FQNEAQ (reference sequence).

CDR3 sequence reads: CASSNPGLHTGELFF. CDR3 nucleotides: TGTGCCAGCAGCAACCCGGGACTTCACACCGGGGAGCTGTTTTTT. This sequence joins TRBV21-1 and TRBJ2-2; the table's D gene call, TRBD2, was not cross checked with the DNA. TRBV21-1 is a recognized pseudogene. CDR3 length: 15 amino acids.